A selection of T cell receptor beta chains follows, all from one sample in a study of T cell responses to AZD1222 COVID-19 vaccine. TCRdb's table, derived via immunoSEQ multiplex PCR, lists solely in-frame clones and lacks some. Of some 130,000 clones listed, roughly 87% are singletons. This specimen consisted of peripheral blood, obtained 28 days after the second AZD1222 dose. The receptor source for this set is an adult who received the AZD1222 COVID-19 vaccine. Each CDR3 is given without its conserved first and last residue. Some rows have no size entry. The others give once, few or many, or a class for an expanded clone.

v_gene	len	j_gene	abundance	CDR3aa
TRBV5-5	13	TRBJ1-5	NA	ASNEGWDIYQPQH
TRBV5-4	12	TRBJ2-7	few	ASTRGTGRGEQY
TRBV12-3/TRBV12-4	10	TRBJ2-1	few	ASSLFRDRQF
TRBV5-8	12	TRBJ2-7	NA	ASSFQRGLYEQY
TRBV5-1	13	TRBJ1-2	NA	ASSLASPGGYGYT
TRBV6-5	14	TRBJ2-1	NA	ASSYSGLAGRNEQF
TRBV7-2	12	TRBJ1-1	NA	ASSLLGAGTEAF
TRBV11-2	12	TRBJ2-1	NA	ASSLDYSYNEQF
TRBV27	14	TRBJ1-1	few	ASSLSEGRLNTEAF
TRBV18	11	TRBJ2-3	NA	ASSPPGTDTQY
TRBV7-9	13	TRBJ1-5	NA	ASSRTGSWDQPQH
TRBV4-1	14	TRBJ2-1	NA	ASSQDTQRGFNEQF
TRBV7-8	10	TRBJ1-1	NA	ASYLGPGEAF
TRBV12-3/TRBV12-4	10	TRBJ1-1	NA	ASRQGSTEAF
TRBV7-2	12	TRBJ2-7	NA	ASSLGGASWEQY
TRBV7-2	15	TRBJ2-3	NA	ASSLAGGTGSTDTQY
TRBV6-5	11	TRBJ1-1	few	ASSYNANTEAF
TRBV2	13	TRBJ1-4	NA	ASSVSWKSNEKLF
TRBV19	15	TRBJ2-7	NA	ASSIARQGGGNYEQY
TRBV7-9	14	TRBJ2-1	NA	ASSQTHRGRYNEQF
TRBV29-1	12	TRBJ2-7	NA	SVNWGQGGYEQY
TRBV27	13	TRBJ1-4	NA	ASSSHRVGDEKLF
TRBV27	10	TRBJ2-3	few	ASSTLTDTQY
TRBV28	11	TRBJ1-5	NA	ASRRQGYQPQH
TRBV6-2/TRBV6-3	13	TRBJ2-3	NA	ASSYWRGDTDTQY
TRBV5-1	12	TRBJ2-5	NA	ASSLEGFRGTQY
TRBV7-2	15	TRBJ2-5	NA	ASSRRPDRVSNETQY
TRBV28	11	TRBJ1-5	NA	ASSFWSSQPQH
TRBV7-9	12	TRBJ2-2	NA	ASSLAGGSGELF
TRBV28	12	TRBJ2-3	NA	ASSSDRGRDTQY
TRBV6-5	12	TRBJ1-4	few	ASSSGTTEKKLF
TRBV30	14	TRBJ1-6	once	AWSAGRGRPNSPLH
TRBV6-5	13	TRBJ1-5	NA	ASSYSGGHNQPQH
TRBV7-9	10	TRBJ1-1	once	ASSVEAAEAF
TRBV5-1	12	TRBJ1-6	NA	ASSQGILNSPLH
TRBV2	12	TRBJ1-5	NA	ASSPGNRNQPQH
TRBV6-2/TRBV6-3	12	TRBJ1-2	NA	ASGPPGRTGGYT
TRBV5-1	12	TRBJ1-4	few	ASSLGIANEKLF
TRBV3-1/TRBV3-2	12	TRBJ2-1	NA	ASSPLAGGDEQF
TRBV30	10	TRBJ1-1	NA	AWIRGSTEAF
TRBV5-4	14	TRBJ2-3	NA	ASRWGGLMSTDTQY
TRBV5-1	14	TRBJ2-2	NA	ASSQRLATNTGELF
TRBV6-4	13	TRBJ2-4	NA	ASSNYSGPRGIQY
TRBV6-8	10	TRBJ2-1	NA	ASSPLGIEQF
TRBV18	12	TRBJ1-5	NA	ASSPDSNNQPQH
TRBV21-1	13	TRBJ1-1	NA	ASSKVPSGQAEAF
TRBV19	10	TRBJ2-7	NA	ASSNLAYEQY
TRBV24-1	12	TRBJ2-3	NA	ATSDGQGDDTQY
TRBV18	14	TRBJ1-1	NA	ASSPMLDRSNTEAF
TRBV6-5	13	TRBJ1-6	NA	ASSSPVGGKSPLH
TRBV7-2	14	TRBJ2-5	NA	ASRRQGGLVGETQY
TRBV19	11	TRBJ1-1	NA	ASSIGGVLEAF
TRBV11-3	13	TRBJ2-7	NA	ASSSQGQGPFEQY